The text below deals with one T cell receptor beta chain. Its antigen is undetermined. Reverse transcription of all isolated RNA meant that expressed TCRB transcripts were sequenced. Some clones are missing from TCRdb's copy, which holds only in-frame ones; the method was immunoSEQ multiplex PCR. The sample yields around 710,000 clones, under 15% seen once. This specimen belongs to a study of beta chain features in type 1 diabetes. A CD45RO/CCR7/CD25/CD127/CD95/CD27 panel sorted naive, central memory, regulatory and stem cell-like memory CD4+ cells. Study-wide findings and caveats: In all four CD4+ subsets, TCRB CDR3 length was significantly, moderately reduced in type 1 diabetes.

Germline CDR1 and CDR2: SGHNT and YENEEA. The CDR3 extends over 13 amino acids. V lost 2 bases and J lost 0, with 4 bases in between. The TCR was taken from a man aged 25-45 years with type 1 diabetes. V and J are TRBV11-3 and TRBJ2-5; D gene uncertain. The sample was naive CD4+ T cells from blood. CDR3 region: CASSLRYQETQYF. As DNA, the CDR3 is TGTGCCAGCAGCTTAAGATACCAAGAGACCCAGTACTTC.